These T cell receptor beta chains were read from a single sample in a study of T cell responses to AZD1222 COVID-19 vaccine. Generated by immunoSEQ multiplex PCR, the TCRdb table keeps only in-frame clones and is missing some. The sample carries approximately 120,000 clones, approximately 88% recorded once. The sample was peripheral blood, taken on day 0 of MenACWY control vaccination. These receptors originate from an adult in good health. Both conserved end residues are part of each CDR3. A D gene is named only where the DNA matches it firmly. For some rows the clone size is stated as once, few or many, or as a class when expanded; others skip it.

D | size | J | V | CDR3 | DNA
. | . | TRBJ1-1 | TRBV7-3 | CASSSTRGTEAFF | TGTGCCAGCAGTTCCACAAGGGGTACTGAAGCTTTCTTT
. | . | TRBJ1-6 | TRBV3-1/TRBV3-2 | CASSQVGSGDSPLHF | TGTGCCAGCAGCCAAGTCGGTTCAGGTGATTCACCCCTCCACTTT
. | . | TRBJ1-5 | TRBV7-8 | CASSYLDWNQPQHF | TGTGCCAGCAGCTATCTAGACTGGAATCAGCCCCAGCATTTT
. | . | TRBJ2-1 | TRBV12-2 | CASRYSLGTGCNEQFF | TGTGCAAGTCGCTATTCACTTGGGACAGGGTGTAATGAGCAGTTCTTC
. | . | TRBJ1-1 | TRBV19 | CASNQHVPRLTEAFF | TGTGCCAGCAACCAACACGTCCCGAGGCTCACTGAAGCTTTCTTT
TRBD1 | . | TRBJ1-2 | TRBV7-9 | CASSPRQGLGYGYTF | TGTGCCAGCAGCCCCCGACAGGGGCTGGGCTATGGCTACACCTTC
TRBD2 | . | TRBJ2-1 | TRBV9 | CASSATSGGPRNNEQFF | TGTGCCAGCAGCGCTACTAGCGGGGGCCCAAGAAACAATGAGCAGTTCTTC
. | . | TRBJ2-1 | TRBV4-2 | CASSPGEEGNEQFF | TGTGCCAGCAGCCCAGGGGAGGAAGGCAATGAGCAGTTCTTC
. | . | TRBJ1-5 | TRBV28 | CASSLQFDQPQHF | TGTGCCAGCAGTTTACAGTTCGATCAGCCCCAGCATTTT
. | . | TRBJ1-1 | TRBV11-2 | CASSLALEPTEAFF | TGTGCCAGCAGCTTAGCGCTAGAGCCCACTGAAGCTTTCTTT
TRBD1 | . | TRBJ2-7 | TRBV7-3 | CASSVSGGTGTSEQYF | TGTGCCAGCAGCGTCTCCGGTGGGACAGGGACCTCCGAGCAGTACTTC
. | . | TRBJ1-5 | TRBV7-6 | CASSLDGTYSNQPQHF | TGTGCCAGCAGCTTAGACGGGACCTATAGCAATCAGCCCCAGCATTTT
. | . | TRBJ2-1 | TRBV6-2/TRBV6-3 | CASSPARRGRKNEQFF | TGTGCCAGCAGCCCTGCCCGGAGGGGGAGGAAGAATGAGCAGTTCTTC
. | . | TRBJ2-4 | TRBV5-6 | CASSLGWGVEAKNIQYF | TGTGCCAGCAGCTTGGGGTGGGGAGTCGAGGCCAAAAACATTCAGTACTTC
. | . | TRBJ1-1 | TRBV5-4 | CASSPPGRNTEAFF | TGTGCCAGCAGCCCACCCGGACGGAACACTGAAGCTTTCTTT
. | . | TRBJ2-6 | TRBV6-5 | CASSDSGANVLTF | TGTGCCAGCTCGGACTCTGGGGCCAACGTCCTGACTTTC
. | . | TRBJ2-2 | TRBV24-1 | CATSDLFGTSAGELFF | TGTGCCACCAGTGATTTATTTGGGACTTCGGCCGGGGAGCTGTTTTTT
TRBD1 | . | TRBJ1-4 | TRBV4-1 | CASSQRQGVEKLFF | TGCGCCAGCAGCCAACGACAGGGAGTAGAAAAACTGTTTTTT
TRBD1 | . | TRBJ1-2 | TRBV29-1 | CSVESAGQSTF | TGCAGCGTTGAATCCGCGGGACAGTCCACCTTC
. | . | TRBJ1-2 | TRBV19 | CATRGDPRDYGYTF | TGTGCCACCCGAGGCGACCCGAGGGACTATGGCTACACCTTC
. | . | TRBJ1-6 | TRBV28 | CASGGNSPLHF | TGTGCCAGCGGTGGTAATTCACCCCTCCACTTT
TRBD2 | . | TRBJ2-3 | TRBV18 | CASSPRGTSGADTQYF | TGTGCCAGCTCACCACGCGGGACTAGCGGGGCAGATACGCAGTATTTT
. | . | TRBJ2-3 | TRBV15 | CATSRGRGASTDTQYF | TGTGCCACCAGCAGAGGTCGGGGGGCAAGCACAGATACGCAGTATTTT
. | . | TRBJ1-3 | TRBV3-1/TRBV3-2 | CASSQWTNSGNTIYF | TGTGCCAGCAGCCAATGGACAAACTCTGGAAACACCATATATTTT
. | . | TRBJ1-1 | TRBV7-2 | CASSFLQEAGEAFF | TGTGCCAGCAGCTTCCTCCAAGAAGCAGGTGAAGCTTTCTTT
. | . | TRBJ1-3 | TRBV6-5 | CASSPHVTRNTIYF | TGTGCCAGCAGTCCACACGTTACTAGAAACACCATATATTTT
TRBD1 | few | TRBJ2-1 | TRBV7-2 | CASSQRQGQFF | TGTGCCAGCAGTCAACGACAGGGACAGTTCTTC
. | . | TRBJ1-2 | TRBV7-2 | CASRTDYGYTF | TGTGCCAGTCGGACCGACTATGGCTACACCTTC
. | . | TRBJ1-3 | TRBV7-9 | CASSWEAGRNTIYF | TGTGCCAGCAGCTGGGAGGCTGGGAGAAACACCATATATTTT
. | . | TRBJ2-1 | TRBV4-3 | CASSQDGAIEQFF | TGCGCCAGCAGCCAAGATGGCGCGATTGAGCAGTTCTTC
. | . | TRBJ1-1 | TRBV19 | CASNLRTSPEAFF | TGTGCCAGTAACCTTCGCACGAGCCCTGAAGCTTTCTTT
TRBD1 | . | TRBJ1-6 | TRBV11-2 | CASSDIGTGLSPLHF | TGTGCCAGCAGCGATATAGGGACAGGACTTTCACCCCTCCACTTT
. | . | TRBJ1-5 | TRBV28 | CASRDNLYRDNQPQHF | TGTGCCAGCAGGGACAATCTGTACAGGGACAATCAGCCCCAGCATTTT
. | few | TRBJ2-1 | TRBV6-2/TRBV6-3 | CASSYSGRGGYNEQFF | TGTGCCAGCAGTTACTCGGGACGGGGAGGTTACAATGAGCAGTTCTTC
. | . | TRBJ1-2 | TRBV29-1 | CSDTSGAGYTF | TGCAGCGACACGTCGGGTGCCGGCTACACCTTC
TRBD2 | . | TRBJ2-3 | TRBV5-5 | CASSLDGTSGRVTDTQYF | TGTGCCAGCAGCTTGGACGGGACTAGCGGGAGGGTCACAGATACGCAGTATTTT
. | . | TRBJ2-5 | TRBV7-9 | CASSLGLGALGQETQYF | TGTGCCAGCAGCTTAGGGTTGGGGGCGCTGGGCCAAGAGACCCAGTACTTC
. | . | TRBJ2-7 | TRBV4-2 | CASSQERGTYEQYF | TGTGCCAGCAGCCAAGAGAGGGGAACCTACGAGCAGTACTTC
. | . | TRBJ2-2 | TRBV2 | CASRATANTGELFF | TGTGCCAGCAGGGCCACCGCGAACACCGGGGAGCTGTTTTTT
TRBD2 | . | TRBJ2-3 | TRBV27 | CASIQTSGFSTDTQYF | TGTGCCAGCATCCAGACTAGCGGCTTTAGCACAGATACGCAGTATTTT
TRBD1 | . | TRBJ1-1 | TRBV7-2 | CASQRAAGGFTEAFF | TGTGCCAGCCAGCGGGCTGCAGGGGGCTTTACTGAAGCTTTCTTT
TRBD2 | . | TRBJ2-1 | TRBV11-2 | CASSGSGIGDEQFF | TGTGCCAGCAGCGGTAGCGGGATTGGGGATGAGCAGTTCTTC
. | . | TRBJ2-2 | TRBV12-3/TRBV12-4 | CASRRSRPGELFF | TGTGCCAGCAGGCGGTCTAGGCCCGGGGAGCTGTTTTTT
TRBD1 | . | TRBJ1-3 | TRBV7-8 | CASSSPWKDRERGNTIYF | TGTGCCAGCAGCTCCCCCTGGAAGGACAGGGAAAGAGGAAACACCATATATTTT
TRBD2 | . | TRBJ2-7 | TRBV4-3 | CASSQEGERGSSYEQYF | TGCGCCAGCAGCCAGGAAGGGGAGCGGGGGAGCTCCTACGAGCAGTACTTC
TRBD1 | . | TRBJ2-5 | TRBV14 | CASSQVTGTGRETQYF | TGTGCCAGCAGCCAAGTAACCGGGACAGGGAGGGAGACCCAGTACTTC
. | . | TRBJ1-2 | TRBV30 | CAWSARRGGHGYTF | TGTGCCTGGAGCGCCCGGCGTGGGGGTCATGGCTACACCTTC
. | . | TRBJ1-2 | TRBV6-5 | CASSNPGTGYTF | TGTGCCAGCAGTAACCCGGGGACCGGCTACACCTTC
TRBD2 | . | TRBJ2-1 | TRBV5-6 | CASSLAFSGGADEQFF | TGTGCCAGCAGCTTGGCCTTTAGCGGGGGGGCGGATGAGCAGTTCTTC
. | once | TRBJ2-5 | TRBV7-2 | CASSLQGRGETQYF | TGTGCCAGCAGCTTGCAGGGGCGTGGAGAGACCCAGTACTTC
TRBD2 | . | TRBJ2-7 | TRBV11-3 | CASSLLREDLIDEQYF | TGTGCCAGCAGCCTACTGCGGGAGGATTTAATCGACGAGCAGTACTTC